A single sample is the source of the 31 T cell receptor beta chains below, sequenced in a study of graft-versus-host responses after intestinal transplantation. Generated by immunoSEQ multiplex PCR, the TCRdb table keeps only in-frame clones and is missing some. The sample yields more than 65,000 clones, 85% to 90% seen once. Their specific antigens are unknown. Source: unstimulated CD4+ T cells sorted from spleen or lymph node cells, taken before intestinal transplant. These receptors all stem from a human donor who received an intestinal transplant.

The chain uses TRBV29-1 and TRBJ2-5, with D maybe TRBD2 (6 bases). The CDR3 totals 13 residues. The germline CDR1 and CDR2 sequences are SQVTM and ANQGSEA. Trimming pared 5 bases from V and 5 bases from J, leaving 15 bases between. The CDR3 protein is CSVINGSRETQYF. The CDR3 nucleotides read TGCAGCGTTATCAACGGGAGCAGGGAGACCCAGTACTTC.

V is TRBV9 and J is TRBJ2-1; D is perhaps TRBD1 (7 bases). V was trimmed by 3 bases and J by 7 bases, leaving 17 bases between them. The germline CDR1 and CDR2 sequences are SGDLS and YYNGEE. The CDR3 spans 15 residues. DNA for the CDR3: TGTGCCAGCAGCGGGGCAGGGGGGCCTGGTAATGAGCAGTTCTTC. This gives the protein CASSGAGGPGNEQFF.

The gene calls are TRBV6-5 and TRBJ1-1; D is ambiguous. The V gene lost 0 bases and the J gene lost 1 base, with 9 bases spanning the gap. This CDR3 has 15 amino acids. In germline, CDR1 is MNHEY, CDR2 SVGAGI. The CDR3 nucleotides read TGTGCCAGCAGTTACTCGTCGGTGTCGAACACTGAAGCTTTCTTT. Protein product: CASSYSSVSNTEAFF.

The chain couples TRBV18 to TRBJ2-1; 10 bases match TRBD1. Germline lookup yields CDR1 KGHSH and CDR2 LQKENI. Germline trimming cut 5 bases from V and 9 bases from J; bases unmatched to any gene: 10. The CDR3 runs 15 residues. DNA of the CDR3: TGTGCCAGCTCAATGACAGGGGGCAGCGGGAGTGAGCAGTTCTTC. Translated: CASSMTGGSGSEQFF.

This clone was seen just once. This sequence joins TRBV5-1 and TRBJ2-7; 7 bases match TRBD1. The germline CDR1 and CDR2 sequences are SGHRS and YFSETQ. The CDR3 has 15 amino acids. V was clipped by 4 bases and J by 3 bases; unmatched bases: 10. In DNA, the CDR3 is TGCGCCAGCAGCCCACCCTGGGGACAGATCTACGAGCAGTACTTC. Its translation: CASSPPWGQIYEQYF.

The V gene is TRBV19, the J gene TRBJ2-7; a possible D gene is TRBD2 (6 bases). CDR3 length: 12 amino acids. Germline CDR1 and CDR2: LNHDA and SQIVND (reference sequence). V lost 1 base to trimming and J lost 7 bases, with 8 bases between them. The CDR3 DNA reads TGTGCCAGTAGTATAGGGAGCGGGGAGCAGTACTTC. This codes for CASSIGSGEQYF.

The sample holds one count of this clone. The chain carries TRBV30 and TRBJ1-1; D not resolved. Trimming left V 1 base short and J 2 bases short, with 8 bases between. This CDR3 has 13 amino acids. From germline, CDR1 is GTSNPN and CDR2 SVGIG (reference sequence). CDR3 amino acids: CAWSAGANTEAFF. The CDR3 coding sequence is TGTGCCTGGAGTGCGGGAGCTAACACTGAAGCTTTCTTT.

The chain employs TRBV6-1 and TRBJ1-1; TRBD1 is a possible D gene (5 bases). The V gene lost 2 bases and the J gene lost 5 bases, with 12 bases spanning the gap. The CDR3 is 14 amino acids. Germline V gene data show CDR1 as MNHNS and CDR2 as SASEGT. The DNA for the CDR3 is TGTGCCAGCAGTGAAAGGCCGGGGGGGACTGAAGCTTTCTTT. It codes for CASSERPGGTEAFF.

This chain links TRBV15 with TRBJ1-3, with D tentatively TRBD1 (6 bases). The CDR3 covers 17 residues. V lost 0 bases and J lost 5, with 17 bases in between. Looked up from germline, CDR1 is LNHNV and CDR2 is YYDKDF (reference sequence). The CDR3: CATSRDYDSTGRNTIYF. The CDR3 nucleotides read TGTGCCACCAGCAGAGATTACGACTCAACAGGGAGAAACACCATATATTTT.

CDR3 DNA sequence: TGTGCCAGCAGTTTACAGGGGCAGAATTCACCCCTCCACTTT. Its protein product is CASSLQGQNSPLHF. This chain links TRBV27 with TRBJ1-6; D possibly corresponds to TRBD1 (6 bases). V was clipped by 2 bases and J by 7 bases, with 9 bases between them. The CDR3 runs to 14 residues. Germline V gene lookup returns CDR1 MNHEY and CDR2 SMNVEV (reference sequence).

The DNA of the CDR3 is TGTGCCAGCAGTGAGACCGCCCGTGGAGGCGGCTACACCTTC. Amino acids: CASSETARGGGYTF. V and J are TRBV6-1 and TRBJ1-2; D is ambiguous. The CDR3 has 14 residues. The V gene lost 3 bases and the J gene lost 8 bases, with 16 bases spanning the gap. Germline V gene lookup returns CDR1 MNHNS and CDR2 SASEGT.

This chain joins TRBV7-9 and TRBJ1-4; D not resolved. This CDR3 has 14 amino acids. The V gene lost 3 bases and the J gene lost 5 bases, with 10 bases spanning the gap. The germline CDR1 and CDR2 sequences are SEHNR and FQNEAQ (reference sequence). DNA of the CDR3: TGTGCCAGCAGCTTTAGGAGGATCAATGAAAAACTGTTTTTT. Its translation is CASSFRRINEKLFF.

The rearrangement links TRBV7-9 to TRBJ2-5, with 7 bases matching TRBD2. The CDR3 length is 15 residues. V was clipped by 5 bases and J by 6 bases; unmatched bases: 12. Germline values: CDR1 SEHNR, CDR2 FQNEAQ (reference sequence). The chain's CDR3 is CASSVGGDGGKTQYF. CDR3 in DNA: TGTGCCAGCAGCGTGGGGGGGGACGGTGGCAAGACCCAGTACTTC.

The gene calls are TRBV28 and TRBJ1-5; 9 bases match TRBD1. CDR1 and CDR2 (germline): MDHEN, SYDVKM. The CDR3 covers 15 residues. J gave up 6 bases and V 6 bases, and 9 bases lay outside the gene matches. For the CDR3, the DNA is TGTGCCAGCAGCCGGGACAGGGCCCGGGGTCAGCCCCAGCATTTT. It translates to CASSRDRARGQPQHF. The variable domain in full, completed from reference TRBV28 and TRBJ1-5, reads DVKVTQSSRYLVKRTGEKVFLECVQDMDHENMFWYRQDPGLGLRLIYFSYDVKMKEKGDIPEGYSVSREKKERFSLILESASTNQTSMYLCASSRDRARGQPQHFGDGTRLSIL.

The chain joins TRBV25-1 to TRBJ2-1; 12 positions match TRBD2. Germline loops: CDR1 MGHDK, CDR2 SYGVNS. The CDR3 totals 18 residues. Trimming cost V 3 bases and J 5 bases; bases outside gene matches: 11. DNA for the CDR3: TGTGCCAGCAGTGACCCCTCGGGACTAGCGGGCCTAGACAATGAGCAGTTCTTC. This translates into CASSDPSGLAGLDNEQFF. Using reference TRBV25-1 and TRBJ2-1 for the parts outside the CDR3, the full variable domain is EADIYQTPRYLVIGTGKKITLECSQTMGHDKMYWYQQDPGMELHLIHYSYGVNSTEKGDLSSESTVSRIRTEHFPLTLESARPSHTSQYLCASSDPSGLAGLDNEQFFGPGTRLTVL.

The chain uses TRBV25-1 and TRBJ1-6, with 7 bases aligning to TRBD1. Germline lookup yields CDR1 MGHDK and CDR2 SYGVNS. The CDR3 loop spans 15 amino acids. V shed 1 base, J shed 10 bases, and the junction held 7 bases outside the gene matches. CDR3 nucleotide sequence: TGTGCCAGCAGTGAATTAGGGGGCTCAGACTCACCCCTCCACTTT. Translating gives CASSELGGSDSPLHF.

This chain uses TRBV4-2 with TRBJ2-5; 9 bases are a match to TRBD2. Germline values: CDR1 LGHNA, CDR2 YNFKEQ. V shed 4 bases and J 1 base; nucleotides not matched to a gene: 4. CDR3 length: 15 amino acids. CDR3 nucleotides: TGTGCCAGCAGCCGACTTAGCGGGGGCCAAGAGACCCAGTACTTC. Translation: CASSRLSGGQETQYF.

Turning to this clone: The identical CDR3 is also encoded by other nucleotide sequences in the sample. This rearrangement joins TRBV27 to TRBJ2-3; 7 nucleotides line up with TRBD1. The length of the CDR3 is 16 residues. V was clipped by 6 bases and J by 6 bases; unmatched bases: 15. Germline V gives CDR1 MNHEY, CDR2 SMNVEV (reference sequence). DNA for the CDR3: TGTGCCAGCAGCCCCTCCCTGACAGGGATCAGCGATACGCAGTATTTT. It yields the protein CASSPSLTGISDTQYF.

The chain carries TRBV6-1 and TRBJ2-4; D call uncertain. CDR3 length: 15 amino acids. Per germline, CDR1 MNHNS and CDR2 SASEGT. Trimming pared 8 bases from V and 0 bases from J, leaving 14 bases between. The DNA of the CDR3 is TGTGCCAGCTGCTATTCGAACCAAGCCAAAAACATTCAGTACTTC. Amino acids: CASCYSNQAKNIQYF.

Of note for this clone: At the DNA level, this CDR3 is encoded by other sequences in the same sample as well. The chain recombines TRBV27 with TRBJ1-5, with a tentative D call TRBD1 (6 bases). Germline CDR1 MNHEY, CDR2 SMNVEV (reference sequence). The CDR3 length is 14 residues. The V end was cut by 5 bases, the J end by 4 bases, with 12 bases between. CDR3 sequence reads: CASSLTGVNQPQHF. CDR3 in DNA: TGTGCCAGCAGTCTGACAGGCGTAAATCAGCCCCAGCATTTT.

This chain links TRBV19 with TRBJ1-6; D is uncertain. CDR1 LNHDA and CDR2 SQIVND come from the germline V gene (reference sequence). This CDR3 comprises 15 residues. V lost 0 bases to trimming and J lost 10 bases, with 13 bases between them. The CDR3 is CASSIDGARGSPLHF. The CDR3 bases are TGTGCCAGTAGTATAGATGGAGCACGAGGGTCACCCCTCCACTTT. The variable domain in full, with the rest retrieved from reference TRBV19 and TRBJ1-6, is DGGITQSPKYLFRKEGQNVTLSCEQNLNHDAMYWYRQDPGQGLRLIYYSQIVNDFQKGDIAEGYSVSREKKESFPLTVTSAQKNPTAFYLCASSIDGARGSPLHFGNGTRLTVT.

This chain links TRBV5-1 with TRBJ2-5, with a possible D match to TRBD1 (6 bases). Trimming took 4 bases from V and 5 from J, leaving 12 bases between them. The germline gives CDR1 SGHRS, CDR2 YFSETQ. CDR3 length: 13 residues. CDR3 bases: TGCGCCAGCAGCCGACAGGATCTGGAGACCCAGTACTTC. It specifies CASSRQDLETQYF.

The DNA of the CDR3 is TGTGCCAGCAGCCTAGTTAGCGTCCGCTCCTACAATGAGCAGTTCTTC. It translates to CASSLVSVRSYNEQFF. The rearrangement links TRBV5-6 to TRBJ2-1; possible D gene TRBD2, 5 bases. Germline lookup yields CDR1 SGHDT and CDR2 YYEEEE. Trimming cost V 4 bases and J 0 bases, with 14 bases left between them. The CDR3 sequence is 16 residues long. Full variable domain (outside the CDR3, taken from reference TRBV5-6 and TRBJ2-1): DAGVTQSPTHLIKTRGQQVTLRCSPKSGHDTVSWYQQALGQGPQFIFQYYEEEERQRGNFPDRFSGHQFPNYSSELNVNALLLGDSALYLCASSLVSVRSYNEQFFGPGTRLTVL.

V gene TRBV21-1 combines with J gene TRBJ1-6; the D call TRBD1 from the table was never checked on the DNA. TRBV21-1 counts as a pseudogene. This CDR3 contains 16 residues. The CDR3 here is CASSAGGGPNNSPLHF. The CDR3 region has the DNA TGTGCCAGCAGCGCAGGAGGGGGCCCAAATAATTCACCCCTCCACTTT.

The CDR3 region is CASSLDRNSGNTIYF. In nucleotides, the CDR3 is TGCGCCAGCAGTTTAGACAGGAACTCTGGAAACACCATATATTTT. V usage is TRBV5-1 and J usage is TRBJ1-3; D is possibly TRBD1 (6 bases). V lost 5 bases and J 0 bases, leaving 12 bases between the germline ends. The CDR3 is 15 amino acids. Germline CDR1 SGHRS, CDR2 YFSETQ. Drawing the rest from reference TRBV5-1 and TRBJ1-3, the complete variable domain is KAGVTQTPRYLIKTRGQQVTLSCSPISGHRSVSWYQQTPGQGLQFLFEYFSETQRNKGNFPGRFSGRQFSNSRSEMNVSTLELGDSALYLCASSLDRNSGNTIYFGEGSWLTVV.

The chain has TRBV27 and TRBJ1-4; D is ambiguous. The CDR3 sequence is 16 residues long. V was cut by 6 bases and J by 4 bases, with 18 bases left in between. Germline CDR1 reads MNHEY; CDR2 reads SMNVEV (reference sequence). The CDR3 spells CASSITPGVLNEKLFF. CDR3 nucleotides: TGTGCCAGCAGCATCACACCCGGGGTCCTTAATGAAAAACTGTTTTTT. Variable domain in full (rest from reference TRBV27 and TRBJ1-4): EAQVTQNPRYLITVTGKKLTVTCSQNMNHEYMSWYRQDPGLGLRQIYYSMNVEVTDKGDVPEGYKVSRKEKRNFPLILESPSPNQTSLYFCASSITPGVLNEKLFFGSGTQLSVL.

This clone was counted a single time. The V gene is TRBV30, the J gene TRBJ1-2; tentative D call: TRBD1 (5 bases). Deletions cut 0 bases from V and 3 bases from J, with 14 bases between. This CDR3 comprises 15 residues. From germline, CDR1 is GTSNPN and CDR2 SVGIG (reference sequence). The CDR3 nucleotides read TGTGCCTGGAGTGTAGGTGCGGGGGGAGACTATGGCTACACCTTC. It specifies CAWSVGAGGDYGYTF.

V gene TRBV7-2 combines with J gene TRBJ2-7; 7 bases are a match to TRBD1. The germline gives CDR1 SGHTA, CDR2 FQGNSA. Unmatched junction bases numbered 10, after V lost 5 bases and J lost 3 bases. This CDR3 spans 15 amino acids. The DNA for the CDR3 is TGTGCCAGCAGCCTAGGCCCGGGACAGAACTACGAGCAGTACTTC. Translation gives CASSLGPGQNYEQYF.

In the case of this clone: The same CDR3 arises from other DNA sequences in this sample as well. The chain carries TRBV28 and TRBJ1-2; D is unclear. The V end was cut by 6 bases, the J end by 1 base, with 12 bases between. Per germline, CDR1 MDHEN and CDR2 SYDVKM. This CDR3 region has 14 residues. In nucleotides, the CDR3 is TGTGCCAGCAGCCTGGGCAGTCTTAACTATGGCTACACCTTC. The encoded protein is CASSLGSLNYGYTF.

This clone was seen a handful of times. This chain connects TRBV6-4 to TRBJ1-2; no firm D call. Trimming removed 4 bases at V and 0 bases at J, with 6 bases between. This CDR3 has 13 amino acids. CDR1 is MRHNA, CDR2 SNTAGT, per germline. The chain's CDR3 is CASSAGSNYGYTF. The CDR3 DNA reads TGTGCCAGCAGTGCGGGTTCTAACTATGGCTACACCTTC.

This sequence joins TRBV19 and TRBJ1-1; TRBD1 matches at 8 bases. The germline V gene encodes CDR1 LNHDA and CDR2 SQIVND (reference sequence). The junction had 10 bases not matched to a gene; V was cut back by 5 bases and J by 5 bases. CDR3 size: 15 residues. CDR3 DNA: TGTGCCAGTAGTCCCCAAACAGGGGGAGGGACTGAAGCTTTCTTT. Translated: CASSPQTGGGTEAFF.